This paragraph covers one T cell receptor (beta chain) sequence. This sample is drawn from a study of blood T cell repertoires in COVID-19. Study-level information: Acute and convalescent COVID-19 specimens originated in the United States, Italy and Spain. The cDNA or gDNA used as material had been derived from T cells, B-cell-depleted T cells, or PBMCs.

In the authors' methods: How many nucleated cells were present was estimated from reference gene primer amplification. Assay used: immunoSEQ multiplex PCR; TCRdb lists only in-frame clones, some missing. V and J calls and clone size are copied from that table; D and trimming were computed from the DNA. The sample consists of 200,000 to 250,000 clones, around 80% of them appearing once. The CDR3 runs to 15 residues. V was shortened by 1 base and J by 0 bases, with 13 bases between the two germline ends. The V gene's germline CDR1 is SQVTM and CDR2 ANQGSEA. Sequencing was done on a sample of peripheral blood. The source of this sequence is a woman aged 70-85 years with acute or convalescent COVID-19. This chain links TRBV29-1 with TRBJ2-7; D gene uncertain. The CDR3 region has the DNA TGCAGCGTTGAAGTCTATTTGGGCCTCTCCTACGAGCAGTACTTC. Translating it yields CSVEVYLGLSYEQYF.